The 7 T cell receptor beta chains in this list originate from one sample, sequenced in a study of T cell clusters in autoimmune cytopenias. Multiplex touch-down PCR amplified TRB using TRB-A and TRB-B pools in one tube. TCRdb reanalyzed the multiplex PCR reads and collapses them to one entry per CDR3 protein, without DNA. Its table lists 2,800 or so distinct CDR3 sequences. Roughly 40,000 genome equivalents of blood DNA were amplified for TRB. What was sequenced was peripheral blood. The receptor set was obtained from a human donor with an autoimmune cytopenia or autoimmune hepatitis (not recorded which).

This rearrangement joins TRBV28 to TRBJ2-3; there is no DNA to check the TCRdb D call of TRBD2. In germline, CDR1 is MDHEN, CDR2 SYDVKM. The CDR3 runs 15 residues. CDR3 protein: CASSYERGGIDTQYF.

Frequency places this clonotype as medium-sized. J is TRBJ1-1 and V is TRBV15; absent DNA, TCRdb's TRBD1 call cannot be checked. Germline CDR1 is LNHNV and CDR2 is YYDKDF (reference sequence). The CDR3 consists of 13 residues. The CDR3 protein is CATSPRANTEAFF. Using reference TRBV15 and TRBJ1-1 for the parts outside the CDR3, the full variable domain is DAMVIQNPRYQVTQFGKPVTLSCSQTLNHNVMYWYQQKSSQAPKLLFHYYDKDFNNEADTPDNFQSRRPNTSFCFLDIRSPGLGDTAMYLCATSPRANTEAFFGQGTRLTVV.

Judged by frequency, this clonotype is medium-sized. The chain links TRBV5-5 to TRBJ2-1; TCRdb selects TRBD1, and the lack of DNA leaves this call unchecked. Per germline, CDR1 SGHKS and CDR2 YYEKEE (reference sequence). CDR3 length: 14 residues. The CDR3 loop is CASSGDRVWGEQFF.

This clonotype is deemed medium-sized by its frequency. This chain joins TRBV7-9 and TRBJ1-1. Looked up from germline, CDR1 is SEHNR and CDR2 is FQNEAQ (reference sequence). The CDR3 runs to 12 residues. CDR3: CASSLQNTEAFF.

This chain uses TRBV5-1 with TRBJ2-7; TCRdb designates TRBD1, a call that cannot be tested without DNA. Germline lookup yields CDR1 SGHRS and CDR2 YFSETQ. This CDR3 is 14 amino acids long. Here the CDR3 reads CASSPSLLVYEQYF.

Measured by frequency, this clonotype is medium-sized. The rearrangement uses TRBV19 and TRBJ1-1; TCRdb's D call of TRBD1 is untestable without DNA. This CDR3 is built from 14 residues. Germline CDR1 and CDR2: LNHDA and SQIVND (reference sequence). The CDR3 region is CASGNGGASTEAFF.

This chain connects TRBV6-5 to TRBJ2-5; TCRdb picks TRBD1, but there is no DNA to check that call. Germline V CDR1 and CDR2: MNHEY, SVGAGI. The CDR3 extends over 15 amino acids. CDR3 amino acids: CASSSRGAPQETQYF.